This record concerns one TCR beta chain sequence. Its antigen is unidentified. The data were obtained in a study of T cells in Graves' hyperthyroidism and ophthalmopathy. Study-wide points: Onset of ophthalmopathy came a median approximately 6.9 months after the model predicted it. Most clonotypes expanded in the thyroid (above 0.001) were also present in blood.

Between the trimmed V and J ends, which lost 5 bases and 1 base, there was a span of 8 bases. The CDR3 totals 14 residues. The germline CDR1 and CDR2 sequences are SNHLY and FYNNEI. If no ophthalmopathy progression occurred within 18 months, Graves' hyperthyroidism was stable. Patients with uncontrolled infections, other autoimmune diseases, pregnancy or lactation were excluded. Amplified TCR beta CDR3 regions came from RNA transcripts. First-round RT-PCR with HTBI primers amplified the TCR CDR3 region. Each CDR3 protein is one row after TCRdb ran MiXCR on the multiplex PCR reads. The data show approximately 560,000 distinct CDR3 sequences, with under 60% seen just once and about 7.8% held by the top ten.

This chain joins TRBV2 and TRBJ2-2, with D possibly being TRBD1 (6 bases). This sequence originates from a woman aged 18-29 years with Graves' hyperthyroidism. The sequencing sample was made of peripheral blood or thyroid tissue (not recorded which). The CDR3 loop reads CASSWTENTGELFF. For the CDR3, the DNA is TGTGCCAGCAGTTGGACAGAGAACACCGGGGAGCTGTTTTTT.